Shown below are 2 T cell receptor beta chains from a single sample sequenced in a study of blood T cell repertoires in COVID-19. Using immunoSEQ multiplex PCR, the repertoire was profiled, and TCRdb retains in-frame clones only, with some absent. The sample shows about 110,000 clones, 75% to 90% of them seen only once. The sequencing input was peripheral blood. All receptors come from a human donor in a cohort sampled during active COVID-19.

This chain connects TRBV3-1 (or the pseudogene TRBV3-2) to TRBJ1-2; D is undetermined. CDR3 length: 11 residues. Germline V CDR1 and CDR2: LGHDT, YNNKEL (reference sequence). Trimming cost V 1 base and J 8 bases, with 5 bases left between them. Written as DNA, the CDR3 is TGTGCCAGCAGCCAAGGGGAGGGCTACACCTTC. It codes for CASSQGEGYTF.

This chain links TRBV4-1 with TRBJ2-5; 9 bases line up with TRBD1. CDR1 MGHRA and CDR2 YSYEKL come from the germline V gene. The CDR3 runs 16 residues. J lost 7 bases, V lost 5 bases, and 14 bases had no gene match. The CDR3 sequence: CASSARTRDRAGTQYF. The DNA of the CDR3 is TGCGCCAGCAGCGCGAGAACCCGGGACAGGGCGGGGACCCAGTACTTC.